This T cell receptor (beta chain) was captured in a study of blood T cells in healthy people across ages. Study observations and caveats: A conclusive naive versus antigen-experienced comparison was prevented by the unsorted PBMCs. Measured against age, TCR beta diversity per million T cells decreased in a roughly linear manner.

In its sample, this clonotype was seen a few times. Its antigen is undetermined. A J-beta primer mix and a sample-barcoded 5' primer were used in a second PCR of roughly 6 to 11 cycles. One entry per CDR3 protein results from TCRdb running MiXCR on the 5' RACE reads. The repertoire holds some 1.5 million distinct CDR3 sequences, with under 30% as singletons. Every participating donor contributed 9.5 to 10 milliliters of peripheral blood through a draw. Sequenced input: blood. The clonotype was recovered from a woman in her twenties or thirties in good health.

Here the CDR3 reads CSGAGETQYF. As DNA, the CDR3 is TGCAGTGGCGCCGGGGAGACCCAGTACTTC. This chain connects TRBV20-1 to TRBJ2-5; D is undetermined. Looked up from germline, CDR1 is DFQATT and CDR2 is SNEGSKA (reference sequence). The CDR3 spans 10 residues. Trimming shortened V by 7 bases and J by 5 bases, and 8 bases separated the two germline ends.